The entry below gives a single T cell receptor (beta chain) sequence along with its context. This sample is part of a study of blood T cells in healthy people across ages. Overall study: T cells yielded about one barcoded beta molecule per two cells through template switching.

The germline V gene encodes CDR1 SGHAT and CDR2 FQNNGV. V lost 5 bases, J lost 3 bases, and 10 bases stayed unmatched. The CDR3 is 17 amino acids. A second PCR, run for 7 to 11 cycles, used a sample-barcoded 5' primer plus a J-beta primer mix. Carrying 12 random nucleotides, a template-switch adaptor labeled each individual cDNA molecule. TCRdb passed the 5' RACE reads through MiXCR, listing each CDR3 protein once. The repertoire holds roughly 410,000 distinct CDR3 sequences, about 52% seen once, with over 40% in the top ten. For every donor, a draw yielded roughly 10 milliliters of peripheral blood. Source material: blood. The gene calls are TRBV11-2 and TRBJ2-3; 11 nucleotides agree with TRBD2. The clonotype comes from a man in his fifties or sixties in good health. In DNA form, the CDR3 reads TGTGCCAGCAGCCTAAGACTAGCGGGGCATGGGACAGATACGCAGTATTTT. This codes for CASSLRLAGHGTDTQYF.